The present TCR beta chain was sequenced within a study of blood T cell repertoires in COVID-19. The assay was immunoSEQ multiplex PCR, and TCRdb's table has in-frame clones only and misses some. The table lists about 270,000 clones, 86% of them singletons, with around 2.4% in the top ten. The CDR3 is 14 residues long. CDR1 is SGHAT and CDR2 is FQNNGV in the germline V gene. V lost 3 bases and J 1 base, leaving 6 bases between the germline ends. The chain links TRBV11-2 to TRBJ2-2; D gene ambiguous. The sample taken for sequencing was PBMCs or T cells enriched from blood (not recorded which). This TCR derives from a woman between 18 and 30 years old who had recovered from COVID-19. The CDR3 sequence is CASSFGRNTGELFF. DNA for the CDR3: TGTGCCAGCAGCTTTGGTAGGAACACCGGGGAGCTGTTTTTT.